One sample yielded the 6 T cell receptor beta chains listed below, sequenced in a study of blood T cell repertoires in COVID-19. Here immunoSEQ multiplex PCR was the method, and the copy in TCRdb shows in-frame clones only, minus some. The repertoire includes more than 100,000 clones, about nine tenths of them detected once, and 17% sits in the top ten. Sequencing input: peripheral blood. These receptors all stem from a woman older than 75 in a cohort sampled during active COVID-19.

The chain employs TRBV19 and TRBJ2-1; 8 positions match TRBD1. After removal of 8 bases from V and 2 bases from J, the junction contained 5 bases not matched to a gene. This CDR3 has 14 amino acids. Germline CDR1 is LNHDA and CDR2 is SQIVND (reference sequence). The CDR3, as DNA: TGTGCCAGTGCGCGACAGGGGACCTACAATGAGCAGTTCTTC. Its translation is CASARQGTYNEQFF.

This clone has a handful of counts. This chain uses TRBV6-1 with TRBJ1-2; weak D call: TRBD1 (5 bases). The CDR3 has 13 residues. CDR1 and CDR2 from the germline V gene are MNHNS and SASEGT. V was trimmed by 3 bases and J by 2 bases, leaving 7 bases between them. The DNA of the CDR3 is TGTGCCAGCAGTGAGGCAGGGAACTATGGCTACACCTTC. Translated: CASSEAGNYGYTF.

The chain carries TRBV9 and TRBJ2-5; no firm D call. Per germline, CDR1 SGDLS and CDR2 YYNGEE. The CDR3 contains 14 residues. Trimming pared 0 bases from V and 1 base from J, leaving 7 bases between. CDR3: CASSVVAGQETQYF. As DNA, the CDR3 is TGTGCCAGCAGCGTAGTGGCAGGCCAAGAGACCCAGTACTTC. Combining the CDR3 with reference TRBV9 and TRBJ2-5 gives the whole variable domain DSGVTQTPKHLITATGQRVTLRCSPRSGDLSVYWYQQSLDQGLQFLIQYYNGEERAKGNILERFSAQQFPDLHSELNLSSLELGDSALYFCASSVVAGQETQYFGPGTRLLVL.

This sequence joins TRBV28 and TRBJ2-3, with TRBD2 identical over 8 bases. Trimming removed 4 bases from V and 2 bases from J; junction bases left unmatched: 5. Germline CDR1 and CDR2: MDHEN and SYDVKM. The CDR3 has 15 amino acids. CDR3 DNA: TGTGCCAGCAGTTCCGGGACTAGATCCACAGATACGCAGTATTTT. Protein product: CASSSGTRSTDTQYF.

V and J are TRBV7-6 and TRBJ2-5; D gene ambiguous. Trimming removed 2 bases from V and 4 bases from J, with 2 bases in between. Looked up from germline, CDR1 is SGHVS and CDR2 is FNYEAQ. CDR3 length equals 11 residues. The CDR3 sequence: CASSLLETQYF. The CDR3, as DNA: TGTGCCAGCAGCTTACTAGAGACCCAGTACTTC.

The V and J genes are TRBV13 and TRBJ1-1; 8 bases are a match to TRBD1. Germline V gene data show CDR1 as PRHDT and CDR2 as FYEKMQ (reference sequence). The V segment lost 9 bases and the J segment 1 base; nucleotides outside the gene matches: 7. The length of the CDR3 is 14 residues. The CDR3 loop is CASHRGLANTEAFF. The CDR3 DNA is TGTGCCAGTCACAGGGGGTTAGCGAACACTGAAGCTTTCTTT.